This TCR beta chain was obtained from a study of Graves' ophthalmopathy and Graves' hyperthyroidism (dated by TCRdb to the late 2010s). Regarding the research as a whole: Peripheral blood was collected at initial diagnosis, prior to any treatment. In total, 135 blood samples were TCR-sequenced: 40 to 45 ophthalmopathy, under 85 hyperthyroidism and approximately 17 hyperthyroidism-to-ophthalmopathy patients. To explore V-J signatures distinguishing ophthalmopathy from hyperthyroidism, a discovery set of 100 patients (roughly 42 ophthalmopathy, 57 stable hyperthyroidism) was enrolled. In about six hyperthyroidism patients, the T-cell repertoire of thyroid tissue was compared with the T-cell repertoire of blood. For independent validation, a separate cohort was made up of approximately 19 hyperthyroidism patients plus 17 patients who later progressed from hyperthyroidism to ophthalmopathy. Once sampling was done, hyperthyroidism patients were given methimazole at a starting dose of 30 mg daily, while ophthalmopathy patients were given high-dose intravenous methylprednisolone. The study used TCR beta repertoire signatures to distinguish Graves' ophthalmopathy from Graves' hyperthyroidism and to predict progression to ophthalmopathy. Overall study outcomes, separate from this receptor: In validation, the model predicted ophthalmopathy progression with over 60% sensitivity and roughly 78% specificity; 12 predicted patients were CT-confirmed with GO in a median of around 6.5 months. No statistical method was used to predetermine the sample size, and group allocation was not hidden from the investigators. Most of the expanded thyroid clonotypes with a frequency above 0.001 were also detected in blood, and it was suggested that the thyroid immune response may be reflected by blood repertoires. In cross-validation, the 13-signature model distinguished ophthalmopathy from stable hyperthyroidism with around 90% sensitivity and roughly 84% specificity, while in the test set the corresponding values were around 79% and 71%.

On this clonotype itself: Its recognized antigen is unknown. Per-base quality was not reported, and no clone a single base away is much larger than it.

TCR beta CDR3 regions were amplified from RNA transcripts for repertoire sequencing. HTBI primers and the Qiagen OneStep RT-PCR kit were used in a first-round RT-PCR, which was followed by a second-round multiplex PCR, size selection and purification. Libraries were sequenced paired-end with 100 bp reads on an Illumina HiSeq2000. The authors' analysis ran thus. SOAPnuke was used to process the reads, removing any read that contained adapters or uncalled bases, had a mean Phred below 15, or lacked an exact match to the constant primer or identifier. COPE v1.2.5 was used to merge high-quality paired reads. Unique nucleotide sequences were defined as clonotypes and aligned to IMGT TRB V, D and J references using MiTCR v1.1. Analysis was restricted to V-J combinations with a frequency above 0.0001, which covered roughly 99% of repertoires. For each V-J combination, a TCR clonal expansion and chaos score was defined as the ratio of F50 clonal expansion to chaos observed in the TCRdist matrix. Welch's t-statistics and random forest were used to reduce the features to about twelve V-J combinations, which were then used as input to a naive Bayes classifier. The similarity between thyroid and blood repertoires was quantified using the Morisita-Horn index. The raw public data were reprocessed by TCRdb itself: fastp quality trimming at Q25, MiXCR clonotype calling, in-frame beta chains only. Entries that share a CDR3 protein sequence are merged under the most common genes and DNA. In this record, the V and J calls reflect TCRdb's handling and not the investigators' own analysis. This sample has 650,000 to 900,000 distinct CDR3 sequences in its table, and roughly 40% of those were observed once. Jointly, the top ten make up 35% to 55% of the sample.

V lost 6 bases and J lost 7 bases, and the count of bases not matched to a germline gene is 11. From the cysteine through the phenylalanine, the CDR3 covers 14 amino acids. Of the read, only the CDR3 DNA is kept; its 42 bases are in frame from base 1. Reading the germline V gene (reference sequence) gives CDR1 LNHDA and CDR2 SQIVND. Patients with ophthalmopathy had moderately to severely active disease, with a Clinical Activity Score of 3 or more, a NOSPECS grade of 4 or more, and a disease duration of less than 3 months. Anyone with other autoimmune diseases, uncontrolled infections, pregnancy or lactation was excluded from the study. Diagnosis was based on clinical symptoms, serum thyroxine, TRAb, thyroid ultrasound and orbital computed tomography. PBMCs were isolated from 10 ml of fresh peripheral blood by Ficoll-Paque density gradient centrifugation. Total RNA was extracted with Trizol reagent and quality-checked on an Agilent 2100 Bioanalyzer.

The rearrangement joined TRBV19 to TRBJ1-2; 7 bases in the junction line up with TRBD1. The clonotype originates from an adult man with Graves' ophthalmopathy. The sample was peripheral blood. The CDR3: CASRRTQGDGGYTF. The DNA sequence is given as TGTGCCAGTAGAAGAACCCAGGGGGATGGTGGCTACACCTTC.